This T cell receptor beta chain was documented in a study of T cells in tuberculosis. For the study at large: Samples predate treatment or fall within its first 7 days.

The method was immunoSEQ multiplex PCR; TCRdb's version includes in-frame clones alone and lacks a portion of them. The profile covers tens of thousands of clones, with over 90% appearing a single time and 1.1% to 1.5% taken by the ten largest. Stated time point: new active TB diagnosis, blood taken before or within 7 days of starting treatment. The sequence was collected from an adult with tuberculosis. Sequenced here: PBMCs, sampled at tuberculosis diagnosis.

CDR3 protein: CASTQGVRSGNTIYF. In DNA form, the CDR3 reads TGTGCCAGTACCCAAGGGGTAAGGTCTGGAAACACCATATATTTT. J is TRBJ1-3 and V is TRBV19; D perhaps matches TRBD1 (5 bases). V was cut by 7 bases and J by 1 base, with 14 bases left in between. The CDR3 is 15 amino acids. Germline CDR1 is LNHDA and CDR2 is SQIVND (reference sequence).